Listed below are T cell receptor beta chains from one sample, sequenced in a study of shared clonotypes between healthy human individuals. Some clones are missing from TCRdb's copy, which holds only in-frame ones; the method was immunoSEQ multiplex PCR. The table records some 2,000,000 clones, 85% to 95% of them present only once. Sequencing input: naive CD4+ T cells sorted from blood. All receptors derive from a man between 18 and 35 years old in good health. The CDR3 runs from the conserved cysteine through the conserved F or W. Each record gives: clone size, V gene, D gene, J gene, CDR3 protein, CDR3 DNA. A D gene is named only where the DNA matches it firmly. The size entry is marked missing in some rows and otherwise reads once, few, many or a size class.

abundance: -; v_gene: TRBV9; d_gene: -; j_gene: TRBJ1-2; CDR3aa: CASSEQASYGYTF; CDR3nt: TGTGCCAGCAGCGAACAGGCCAGCTATGGCTACACCTTC
abundance: few; v_gene: TRBV5-1; d_gene: -; j_gene: TRBJ1-6; CDR3aa: CASSLDGSDRSPLHF; CDR3nt: TGCGCCAGCAGCTTGGACGGGTCTGACAGGTCACCCCTCCACTTT
abundance: -; v_gene: TRBV28; d_gene: TRBD1; j_gene: TRBJ2-7; CDR3aa: CASSLWDRGDEQYF; CDR3nt: TGTGCCAGCAGTTTATGGGACAGGGGCGACGAGCAGTACTTC
abundance: -; v_gene: TRBV12-5; d_gene: TRBD2; j_gene: TRBJ2-3; CDR3aa: CASGFGRKGLAGDRDTQYF; CDR3nt: TGTGCTAGTGGTTTTGGACGAAAGGGACTAGCGGGAGATAGAGATACGCAGTATTTT
abundance: -; v_gene: TRBV5-4; d_gene: TRBD2; j_gene: TRBJ2-3; CDR3aa: CASSTRGGRAPTDTQYF; CDR3nt: TGTGCCAGCAGCACCCGGGGCGGGAGGGCCCCCACAGATACGCAGTATTTT
abundance: -; v_gene: TRBV6-5; d_gene: -; j_gene: TRBJ2-7; CDR3aa: CASRWGMGREQYF; CDR3nt: TGTGCCAGCAGATGGGGCATGGGACGGGAGCAGTACTTC
abundance: -; v_gene: TRBV9; d_gene: -; j_gene: TRBJ1-1; CDR3aa: CASNPSTENTEAFF; CDR3nt: TGTGCCAGCAACCCTTCGACAGAGAACACTGAAGCTTTCTTT
abundance: once; v_gene: TRBV19; d_gene: -; j_gene: TRBJ1-5; CDR3aa: CASSARIPAGNQPQHF; CDR3nt: TGTGCCAGTAGTGCTCGTATACCCGCGGGCAATCAGCCCCAGCATTTT
abundance: -; v_gene: TRBV18; d_gene: -; j_gene: TRBJ1-2; CDR3aa: CASSPQQGANYGYTF; CDR3nt: TGTGCCAGCTCACCGCAGCAGGGAGCCAACTATGGCTACACCTTC
abundance: -; v_gene: TRBV5-1; d_gene: -; j_gene: TRBJ2-3; CDR3aa: CASSLDLPRDTQYF; CDR3nt: TGCGCCAGCAGCTTAGACTTGCCGAGAGATACGCAGTATTTT
abundance: once; v_gene: TRBV10-3; d_gene: -; j_gene: TRBJ2-2; CDR3aa: CAISVGNTGELFF; CDR3nt: TGTGCCATCAGTGTCGGGAATACCGGGGAGCTGTTTTTT
abundance: -; v_gene: TRBV6-5; d_gene: -; j_gene: TRBJ2-7; CDR3aa: CASSFGPDPSEQYF; CDR3nt: TGTGCCAGCAGTTTTGGACCCGACCCCTCCGAGCAGTACTTC
abundance: -; v_gene: TRBV7-2; d_gene: -; j_gene: TRBJ2-7; CDR3aa: CASSLSGATYEQYF; CDR3nt: TGTGCCAGCAGCTTAAGTGGCGCCACCTACGAGCAGTACTTC
abundance: -; v_gene: TRBV6-5; d_gene: -; j_gene: TRBJ2-6; CDR3aa: CASRLGNSGANVLTF; CDR3nt: TGTGCCAGCAGACTAGGGAACTCTGGGGCCAACGTCCTGACTTTC
abundance: -; v_gene: TRBV7-2; d_gene: -; j_gene: TRBJ2-7; CDR3aa: CASSLVQGEQYF; CDR3nt: TGTGCCAGCAGCTTAGTACAGGGCGAGCAGTACTTC
abundance: -; v_gene: TRBV19; d_gene: TRBD2; j_gene: TRBJ2-3; CDR3aa: CASSNPGGGTDTQYF; CDR3nt: TGTGCCAGTAGTAATCCCGGGGGGGGCACAGATACGCAGTATTTT
abundance: -; v_gene: TRBV28; d_gene: -; j_gene: TRBJ1-1; CDR3aa: CASSFDRLNTEAFF; CDR3nt: TGTGCCAGCAGTTTCGACAGACTGAACACTGAAGCTTTCTTT
abundance: -; v_gene: TRBV18; d_gene: TRBD1; j_gene: TRBJ1-1; CDR3aa: CASSSGTGANTEAFF; CDR3nt: TGTGCCAGCTCGTCCGGGACAGGGGCTAACACTGAAGCTTTCTTT
abundance: -; v_gene: TRBV30; d_gene: TRBD1; j_gene: TRBJ1-5; CDR3aa: CALGQGINQPQHF; CDR3nt: TGTGCCTTAGGACAGGGCATCAATCAGCCCCAGCATTTT
abundance: -; v_gene: TRBV4-1; d_gene: -; j_gene: TRBJ2-1; CDR3aa: CASSSAGRSEQFF; CDR3nt: TGCGCCAGCAGCTCTGCTGGGAGAAGCGAGCAGTTCTTC
abundance: -; v_gene: TRBV18; d_gene: TRBD1; j_gene: TRBJ1-5; CDR3aa: CASSANDRDWNQPQHF; CDR3nt: TGTGCCAGCTCAGCCAACGACAGGGACTGGAATCAGCCCCAGCATTTT
abundance: -; v_gene: TRBV18; d_gene: TRBD1; j_gene: TRBJ1-5; CDR3aa: CASSPGTGNNQPQHF; CDR3nt: TGTGCCAGCTCACCTGGGACAGGGAACAATCAGCCCCAGCATTTT
abundance: -; v_gene: TRBV7-6; d_gene: -; j_gene: TRBJ2-5; CDR3aa: CASSSGGVAQYF; CDR3nt: TGTGCCAGCAGCTCAGGAGGGGTTGCCCAGTACTTC